These T cell receptor beta chains were read from a single sample in a study of regulatory T cells in long-lasting Graves disease. One entry per CDR3 protein results from TCRdb running MiXCR on the multiplex PCR reads. The repertoire holds about 530,000 distinct CDR3 sequences, with 16% as singletons. These data were likewise used in another study, on T cells in Graves' hyperthyroidism and ophthalmopathy.

The sequencing used peripheral blood mononuclear cells (PBMCs), collected at new diagnosis, from a patient treated with antithyroid drugs. These receptor sequences come from a woman aged 35-65 years with Graves disease. CDR3s include the opening cysteine and the closing phenylalanine or tryptophan. D genes are given only for firm matches. A row's size may be missing; if present it is once, few, many or a size class.

cdr3_nt | cdr3_aa | cdr3_length | d_call | v_call | clone_size | j_call
TGTGCCAGCAGCTCCTGGGTTGGGGGGGACACCGGGGAGCTGTTTTTT | CASSSWVGGDTGELFF | 16 | TRBD2 | TRBV11-3 | few | TRBJ2-2
TGTGCCAGCAGTGTCCCTTCAGGATGGGTGAGCTCCTACGAGCAGTACTTC | CASSVPSGWVSSYEQYF | 17 | - | TRBV2 | many | TRBJ2-7
TGTGCCAGCATAAAGGACGGGTGGAACACTGAAGCTTTCTTT | CASIKDGWNTEAFF | 14 | - | TRBV12-3/TRBV12-4 | - | TRBJ1-1
TGTGCCTGGACTAGCGGGGCAGATACGCAGTATTTT | CAWTSGADTQYF | 12 | TRBD2 | TRBV30 | - | TRBJ2-3
TGCAGTGCCGGAGGACAGTCCTACGAGCAGTACTTC | CSAGGQSYEQYF | 12 | - | TRBV20-1 | many | TRBJ2-7
TGTGCCACATCCGGGCCAGGGAGGGAGCAGTACTTC | CATSGPGREQYF | 12 | - | TRBV12-3/TRBV12-4 | once | TRBJ2-7
TGTGCCATCAGTGGTGCAGGGGGCTCCTACGAGCAGTACTTC | CAISGAGGSYEQYF | 14 | TRBD1 | TRBV10-3 | few | TRBJ2-7
TGCGCCAGCCGCCGGACAGATCACAATGAGCAGTTCTTC | CASRRTDHNEQFF | 13 | - | TRBV5-1 | many | TRBJ2-1
TGCAGTGCTATCAAGGGATCGGCCGCAGCTTTCTTT | CSAIKGSAAAFF | 12 | - | TRBV20-1 | many | TRBJ1-1
TGTGCCATTCGACAGGGTGGCACCGGGGAGCTGTTTTTT | CAIRQGGTGELFF | 13 | TRBD1 | TRBV12-3/TRBV12-4 | many | TRBJ2-2
TGTGCCAGCAGTTACCTTCGGAACACTGAAGCTTTCTTT | CASSYLRNTEAFF | 13 | - | TRBV6-5 | many | TRBJ1-1
TGTGCCAGCAGCCAAGAGGGAGGACCAGCTAATGGCTACACCTTC | CASSQEGGPANGYTF | 15 | - | TRBV4-2 | - | TRBJ1-2
TGTGCCAGCAGCGCCCGGGACAGTACCTACGAGCAGTACTTC | CASSARDSTYEQYF | 14 | TRBD1 | TRBV9 | - | TRBJ2-7
TGTGCCAGCAGTTTAGGACAGGATCTGGGCTACACCTTC | CASSLGQDLGYTF | 13 | TRBD1 | TRBV28 | many | TRBJ1-2
TGTGCCAGCAGCCCTCAACGGGGGGAAAAAGGGTACAATGAGCAGTTCTTC | CASSPQRGEKGYNEQFF | 17 | TRBD2 | TRBV3-1 | few | TRBJ2-1
TGTGCCATTTGGGACAGTCTTAACACCGGGGAGCTGTTTTTT | CAIWDSLNTGELFF | 14 | TRBD1 | TRBV7-6 | - | TRBJ2-2
TGTGCCAGCAGCCCTGGGACGGGCAGGAATACGCAGTATTTT | CASSPGTGRNTQYF | 14 | - | TRBV14 | - | TRBJ2-3